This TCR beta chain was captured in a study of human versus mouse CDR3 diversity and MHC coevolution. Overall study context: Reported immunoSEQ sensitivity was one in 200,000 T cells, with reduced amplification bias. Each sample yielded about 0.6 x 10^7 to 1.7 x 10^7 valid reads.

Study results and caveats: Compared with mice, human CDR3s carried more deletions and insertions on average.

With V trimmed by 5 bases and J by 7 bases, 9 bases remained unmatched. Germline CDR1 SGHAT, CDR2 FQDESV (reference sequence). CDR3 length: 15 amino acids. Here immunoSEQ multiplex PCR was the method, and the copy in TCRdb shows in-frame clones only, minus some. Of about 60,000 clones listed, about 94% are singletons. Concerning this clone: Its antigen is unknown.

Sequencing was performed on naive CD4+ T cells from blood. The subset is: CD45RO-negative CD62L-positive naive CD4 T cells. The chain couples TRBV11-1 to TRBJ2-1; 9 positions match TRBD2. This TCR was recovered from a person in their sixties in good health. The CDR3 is CASSPLRLAANEQFF. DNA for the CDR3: TGTGCCAGCAGCCCTCTAAGACTAGCGGCTAATGAGCAGTTCTTC.